This is a list of T cell receptor beta chains from one sample in a study of cytomegalovirus exposure and HLA in healthy donors. TCRdb's copy holds only in-frame clones and misses some; the assay was immunoSEQ multiplex PCR. The sample has 130,000 to 150,000 clones, 76% seen once. The specimen was PBMCs. Source of these receptors: a man between 18 and 35 years old in good health and CMV-seronegative. Each CDR3 is given with its conserved first and last residue. The order of the fields is D gene, J gene, V gene, clone size, CDR3 protein, CDR3 DNA. D genes are given only for firm matches. Some rows mark clone size as missing; the rest say once, few, many or name a class of expanded clone.

D: -; J: TRBJ2-7; V: TRBV7-9; size: -; CDR3: CASSLGAGVFYEQYF; DNA: TGTGCCAGCAGCTTAGGCGCAGGGGTTTTCTACGAGCAGTACTTC
D: -; J: TRBJ2-1; V: TRBV19; size: -; CDR3: CASSIGTARASEQFF; DNA: TGTGCCAGTAGTATAGGGACAGCCCGGGCCAGTGAGCAGTTCTTC
D: -; J: TRBJ1-5; V: TRBV18; size: -; CDR3: CASSDITGYNQPQHF; DNA: TGTGCCAGCTCAGACATCACAGGCTATAATCAGCCCCAGCATTTT
D: TRBD1; J: TRBJ1-1; V: TRBV4-2; size: -; CDR3: CASSKQGSQGGTEAFF; DNA: TGTGCCAGCAGCAAACAGGGATCACAGGGGGGCACTGAAGCTTTCTTT
D: TRBD2; J: TRBJ2-2; V: TRBV2; size: -; CDR3: CASSDWVAGAGELFF; DNA: TGTGCCAGCAGTGATTGGGTAGCGGGGGCCGGGGAGCTGTTTTTT
D: TRBD2; J: TRBJ2-1; V: TRBV5-1; size: -; CDR3: CASSLMRGAEEQFF; DNA: TGCGCCAGCAGCTTGATGCGGGGGGCGGAGGAGCAGTTCTTC
D: TRBD1; J: TRBJ1-1; V: TRBV10-1; size: -; CDR3: CATRGPSEAFF; DNA: TGCGCCACCAGGGGGCCCTCTGAAGCTTTCTTT
D: -; J: TRBJ1-1; V: TRBV29-1; size: -; CDR3: CSVHSTGSTEAFF; DNA: TGCAGCGTACATTCTACGGGGTCCACTGAAGCTTTCTTT
D: TRBD1; J: TRBJ1-2; V: TRBV15; size: -; CDR3: CATSATRQGANYGYTF; DNA: TGTGCCACCAGCGCCACAAGACAGGGAGCTAACTATGGCTACACCTTC
D: -; J: TRBJ2-2; V: TRBV6-4; size: few; CDR3: CASSKLAETGELFF; DNA: TGTGCCAGCAGTAAACTAGCCGAGACCGGGGAGCTGTTTTTT
D: -; J: TRBJ2-7; V: TRBV2; size: -; CDR3: CASRTEQGKISYEQYF; DNA: TGTGCCAGCAGGACCGAACAGGGTAAAATCTCCTACGAGCAGTACTTC
D: -; J: TRBJ1-4; V: TRBV18; size: -; CDR3: CASSPQGGMYRTTNEKLFF; DNA: TGTGCCAGCTCACCCCAGGGCGGGATGTATCGAACAACTAATGAAAAACTGTTTTTT
D: TRBD2; J: TRBJ2-3; V: TRBV9; size: -; CDR3: CASSGLLAAGGDTQYF; DNA: TGTGCCAGCAGCGGCCTACTAGCGGCGGGAGGGGATACGCAGTATTTT
D: TRBD1; J: TRBJ1-2; V: TRBV25-1; size: -; CDR3: CASSGQGQGNYGYTF; DNA: TGTGCCAGCAGCGGGCAGGGACAGGGAAACTATGGCTACACCTTC
D: TRBD1; J: TRBJ2-1; V: TRBV5-6; size: -; CDR3: CASSRAMDRGNEQFF; DNA: TGTGCCAGCAGCCGCGCTATGGACAGGGGGAATGAGCAGTTCTTC
D: -; J: TRBJ1-2; V: TRBV6-5; size: few; CDR3: CASRYGQSYGYTF; DNA: TGTGCCAGCAGATATGGGCAGAGCTATGGCTACACCTTC
D: TRBD1; J: TRBJ1-5; V: TRBV6-1; size: -; CDR3: CASTRTGDNQPQHF; DNA: TGTGCCAGCACTCGAACAGGGGACAATCAGCCCCAGCATTTT
D: -; J: TRBJ1-2; V: TRBV9; size: -; CDR3: CASSPSGQSNYGYTF; DNA: TGTGCCAGCAGCCCCAGCGGACAGTCTAACTATGGCTACACCTTC
D: -; J: TRBJ2-6; V: TRBV7-2; size: -; CDR3: CASSPSAGANVLTF; DNA: TGTGCCAGCAGCCCATCGGCTGGGGCCAACGTCCTGACTTTC
D: TRBD1; J: TRBJ1-2; V: TRBV6-5; size: -; CDR3: CASSYSGQGINYGYTF; DNA: TGTGCCAGCAGTTACTCGGGACAGGGAATTAACTATGGCTACACCTTC
D: -; J: TRBJ1-5; V: TRBV5-5; size: -; CDR3: CASSRGDTEFNQPQHF; DNA: TGTGCCAGCAGCCGAGGGGACACCGAGTTTAACCAGCCCCAGCATTTT
D: TRBD2; J: TRBJ2-5; V: TRBV28; size: -; CDR3: CASSFETSGSYETQYF; DNA: TGTGCCAGCAGTTTCGAGACTAGCGGGAGTTATGAGACCCAGTACTTC
D: TRBD2; J: TRBJ2-1; V: TRBV7-3; size: -; CDR3: CASSLNSGTSGGFNEQFF; DNA: TGTGCCAGCAGCTTAAATTCAGGGACTAGCGGGGGTTTCAATGAGCAGTTCTTC
D: -; J: TRBJ2-3; V: TRBV6-1; size: -; CDR3: CASSYRVTDTQYF; DNA: TGTGCCAGCAGCTACAGGGTTACAGATACGCAGTATTTT
D: -; J: TRBJ2-1; V: TRBV5-1; size: few; CDR3: CASSLASYNEQFF; DNA: TGCGCCAGCAGCCTAGCGTCCTACAATGAGCAGTTCTTC
D: TRBD1; J: TRBJ2-2; V: TRBV6-1; size: -; CDR3: CASSESDRGRTGELFF; DNA: TGTGCCAGCAGTGAATCGGACAGGGGGAGAACCGGGGAGCTGTTTTTT
D: -; J: TRBJ2-3; V: TRBV5-1; size: -; CDR3: CASSAYRVESTDTQYF; DNA: TGCGCCAGCAGCGCCTACAGGGTCGAGAGCACAGATACGCAGTATTTT
D: TRBD1; J: TRBJ2-7; V: TRBV7-9; size: few; CDR3: CASSLGTGGPATYEQYF; DNA: TGTGCCAGCAGCTTGGGGACAGGGGGCCCGGCGACCTACGAGCAGTACTTC
D: TRBD1; J: TRBJ1-2; V: TRBV5-8; size: -; CDR3: CASSGQGLYLYGYTF; DNA: TGTGCCAGCAGCGGACAGGGCCTCTACCTCTATGGCTACACCTTC
D: TRBD1; J: TRBJ1-2; V: TRBV6-5; size: few; CDR3: CASSIRQGANYGYTF; DNA: TGTGCCAGCAGTATCCGACAGGGGGCTAACTATGGCTACACCTTC
D: TRBD1; J: TRBJ2-7; V: TRBV30; size: -; CDR3: CAWSNGGQGLKQYF; DNA: TGTGCCTGGAGTAACGGGGGACAGGGTCTTAAGCAGTACTTC
D: TRBD1; J: TRBJ2-7; V: TRBV13; size: -; CDR3: CASSPDRTPYEQYF; DNA: TGTGCCAGCAGCCCGGACAGGACCCCCTACGAGCAGTACTTC